Each of the 8 T cell receptor beta chains below was sequenced from the same sample in a study of tissue T cells after allogeneic stem cell transplantation. The time point is: mouse harvest day 14 after allogeneic transplant. Mouse grafts combined 10^7 T-cell-depleted bone marrow cells with 10^6 splenic CD5+ T cells. Profiling relied on immunoSEQ multiplex PCR, and the TCRdb table lists in-frame clones only, not all of them. The table shows some 8,000 clones, with 30% to 40% occurring only once. Sequenced sample: skin. The receptors derive from a female BALB/c mouse given C57BL/6 T cells with graft-versus-host disease after an allogeneic hematopoietic cell transplant.

This clone has only a few counts. Mouse gene names apply. The read halts 1 residue ahead of the CDR3 end, with the missing end drawn from the germline J gene. The chain employs TRBV2 and TRBJ2-7; TRBD2 agrees at 12 bases. After removal of 3 bases from V and 0 bases from J, the junction contained 0 bases not matched to a gene. The CDR3 length is 15 residues. The V gene's germline CDR1 is LGHNA and CDR2 YSYQKL. The part of the CDR3 DNA that was read is TGTGCCAGCAGCCAGGGACTGGGGGGCTCCTATGAACAGTAC. Translating it yields CASSQGLGGSYEQY. The full-length CDR3 reads as CASSQGLGGSYEQYF.

A few counts support this clone. Gene and germline names: mouse. The missing CDR3 end, 1 residue past where the read stops, is filled in from the germline J gene. The V call is TRBV3, the J call TRBJ2-1; 13 bases map to TRBD2. V lost 5 bases and J lost 3; bases outside the gene matches: 1. Germline V CDR1 and CDR2: SNHLY, FYNGKV (reference sequence). This CDR3 is built from 15 residues. The covered CDR3 bases are TGTGCCAGCAGCCGGACTGGGGGGGCCTATGCTGAGCAGTTC. Amino acid sequence: CASSRTGGAYAEQF. The CDR3 reads in full as CASSRTGGAYAEQFF.

Comment on this clone: Gene and germline names: mouse. The read ends 1 residue shy of where the CDR3 ends; the end is completed using the germline J gene. The J gene is TRBJ1-5, the V gene TRBV3; D perhaps matches TRBD1 (5 bases). Germline-derived CDR1 and CDR2 are SNHLY and FYNGKV (reference sequence). The CDR3 runs to 15 residues. V was shortened by 4 bases and J by 3 bases, with 13 bases between the two germline ends. CDR3 bases read: TGTGCCAGCAGCTCCCCAGGGACTGGCAACCAGGCTCCGCTT. This translates into CASSSPGTGNQAPL. The entire CDR3 protein is CASSSPGTGNQAPLF.

The table lists this clone with a few counts. The gene symbols are mouse symbols. The read ends 1 residue shy of where the CDR3 ends; the end is completed using the germline J gene. The V gene is TRBV26, the J gene TRBJ1-2; D is possibly TRBD1 (6 bases). Trimming took off 1 base at V and 0 bases at J, with 6 bases between the two ends. The CDR3 contains 14 residues. In germline, CDR1 is KGHPV, CDR2 FQNQEV (reference sequence). The CDR3 bases that were read are TGTGCCAGCAGTCTGTGGACAGCAAACTCCGACTACACC. As protein: CASSLWTANSDYT. The whole CDR3 protein is CASSLWTANSDYTF.

A word on this clone: Gene and germline names: mouse. The CDR3 end falls 1 residue outside the read, so it is completed with the germline J gene. The same CDR3 is also encoded by other DNA sequences in this sample. The V gene is TRBV3, the J gene TRBJ1-3; D is perhaps TRBD1 (6 bases). Germline V gene sequence: CDR1 SNHLY, CDR2 FYNGKV (reference sequence). The germline V and J ends were trimmed by 4 bases and 0 bases, with 7 bases remaining between them. The CDR3 runs 14 residues. CDR3 DNA (partial): TGTGCCAGCAGCTCACAGGGTTCTGGAAATACGCTCTAT. Amino acids: CASSSQGSGNTLY. The CDR3 in its entirety is CASSSQGSGNTLYF.

Of note for this clone: Gene names and germline match the mouse. The read finishes 1 residue shy of the CDR3 end, and the germline J gene is used to complete it. The genes are TRBV16 and TRBJ2-7, with no clear D. The V gene lost 2 bases and the J gene lost 3 bases, with 11 bases spanning the gap. From germline, CDR1 is SGHSA and CDR2 FRNQAP. This CDR3 is 14 amino acids long. The sequenced CDR3 bases are TGTGCAAGCAGCTTAACGGGCCCCCTCTATGAACAGTAC. The encoded protein is CASSLTGPLYEQY. In full, the CDR3 reads CASSLTGPLYEQYF.

As regards this clone: The genes and germline here are from mouse. The read ends 1 residue before the CDR3 terminus; that terminus is restored from the germline J gene. The chain couples TRBV13-2 to TRBJ2-7; 7 bases line up with TRBD2. Germline V gene data show CDR1 as NNHNN and CDR2 as SYGAGS (reference sequence). Germline trimming cut 6 bases from V and 0 bases from J; bases unmatched to any gene: 6. The CDR3 extends over 14 amino acids. CDR3 in amino acids: CASAYWGSSYEQYF. The sequenced part of the CDR3 DNA is TGTGCCAGCGCCTACTGGGGAAGCTCCTATGAACAGTAC.

As to this clone: These gene names are mouse names. CDR3 protein: CASSQQGNTEVFF. The DNA read from the CDR3 is TGTGCCAGCAGCCAACAGGGGAACACAGAAGTCTTC. This chain joins TRBV4 and TRBJ1-1, with TRBD1 as a possible D gene (6 bases). The sequenced fragment ends 1 residue before the CDR3 boundary, so the rest is inferred from the germline J gene. The V end was cut by 5 bases, the J end by 1 base, with 8 bases between. The CDR3 is 13 amino acids. Per the germline V gene, CDR1 is LGHDT and CDR2 is YNNKQL (reference sequence). Using reference TRBV4 and TRBJ1-1 for the parts outside the CDR3, the full variable domain is ETAVFQTPNYHVTQVGNEVSFNCKQTLGHDTMYWYKQDSKKLLKIMFSYNNKQLIVNETVPRRFSPQSSDKAHLNLRIKSVEPEDSAVYLCASSQQGNTEVFFGKGTRLTVV.